These 24 T cell receptor beta chains were all obtained from the same sample, sequenced in a study of blood T cell repertoires in COVID-19. TCRdb's copy holds only in-frame clones and misses some; the assay was immunoSEQ multiplex PCR. The sample lists 97,000 or so clones; roughly 87% were seen once. Sequencing was carried out using peripheral blood. These receptor sequences come from a woman between 45 and 65 years old with COVID-19, enrolled during active disease.

The chain links TRBV4-1 to TRBJ1-1; TRBD1 might be the D (6 bases). Trimming stripped 0 bases from V and 6 bases from J, with 11 bases between. The CDR3 totals 14 residues. Germline CDR1 and CDR2: MGHRA and YSYEKL. The chain's CDR3 is CASSQDRGVSEAFF. CDR3 bases: TGCGCCAGCAGCCAAGACAGGGGCGTTTCTGAAGCTTTCTTT.

This sequence joins TRBV24-1 and TRBJ2-1; D is perhaps TRBD2 (5 bases). V lost 3 bases, J lost 6 bases, and 17 bases lay in between. This CDR3 has 16 amino acids. Germline V gene data show CDR1 as KGHDR and CDR2 as SFDVKD. The CDR3 spells CATSDTASGEGNEQFF. Here the CDR3 DNA reads TGTGCCACCAGTGATACCGCCAGCGGAGAGGGCAATGAGCAGTTCTTC.

J is TRBJ2-2 and V is TRBV19; D ambiguous. V was clipped by 6 bases and J by 5 bases, with 10 bases between them. The V gene's germline CDR1 is LNHDA and CDR2 SQIVND (reference sequence). This CDR3 comprises 13 residues. The CDR3 DNA follows: TGTGCCAGTAGGGCTCTTGATACCGGGGAGCTGTTTTTT. Its protein product is CASRALDTGELFF.

This clone is medium-sized by share. This chain uses TRBV4-1 with TRBJ2-2; 13 bases align to TRBD2. The CDR3 covers 17 residues. CDR1 and CDR2 from the germline V gene are MGHRA and YSYEKL. Trimming cost V 7 bases and J 2 bases; bases outside gene matches: 7. The CDR3: CASKPTSGGFNTGELFF. The CDR3 nucleotides read TGCGCCAGCAAACCGACTAGCGGGGGGTTCAACACCGGGGAGCTGTTTTTT.

The chain combines TRBV6-5 with TRBJ2-7, with 7 bases matching TRBD1. The CDR3 contains 15 residues. Trimming removed 2 bases from V and 1 base from J; junction bases left unmatched: 5. The germline V gene has CDR1 MNHEY and CDR2 SVGAGI. The CDR3 sequence is CASSYQRQGSYEQYF. Here the CDR3 DNA reads TGTGCCAGCAGTTACCAAAGACAGGGTTCCTACGAGCAGTACTTC.

The V gene is TRBV27, the J gene TRBJ2-5; D is ambiguous. CDR3 length: 12 amino acids. Germline V gene sequence: CDR1 MNHEY, CDR2 SMNVEV (reference sequence). The ends were cut back, 5 bases at V and 5 bases at J, with 9 bases in the middle. This CDR3 reads CASSPDWETQYF. The CDR3 DNA is TGTGCCAGCAGTCCCGACTGGGAGACCCAGTACTTC.

The chain uses TRBV12-3 or TRBV12-4 and TRBJ2-1; D is unclear. V shed 6 bases and J shed 6 bases, with 9 bases lying between them. The CDR3 runs 12 residues. CDR3 sequence reads: CASSLPGNEQFF. The CDR3 DNA reads TGTGCCAGCAGCTTACCCGGCAATGAGCAGTTCTTC.

This clone came up a few times. The gene calls are TRBV6-2 or TRBV6-3 and TRBJ1-2, with unresolved D. The CDR3 is 15 residues long. Germline V lookup: CDR1 MNHEY, CDR2 SVGEGT. Deletions cut 5 bases from V and 1 base from J, with 14 bases between. For the CDR3, the DNA is TGTGCCAGCAGTCCCCCCGGCCGACTTAACTATGGCTACACCTTC. Encoded protein: CASSPPGRLNYGYTF.

This clone was recorded once. This sequence joins TRBV10-1 and TRBJ2-1; no definite D call. The ends were cut back, 0 bases at V and 4 bases at J, with 7 bases in the middle. Per germline, CDR1 WNHNN and CDR2 SYGVQD (reference sequence). The CDR3 covers 14 residues. CDR3 region: CASSESPPYNEQFF. CDR3 DNA sequence: TGCGCCAGCAGTGAGTCCCCCCCGTACAATGAGCAGTTCTTC.

This clone has only a few counts. This rearrangement joins TRBV7-2 to TRBJ2-7, with 11 bases lining up with TRBD2. The germline V gene has CDR1 SGHTA and CDR2 FQGNSA. The CDR3 is made up of 13 amino acids. Germline trimming cut 11 bases from V and 5 bases from J; bases unmatched to any gene: 8. In DNA, the CDR3 is TGTGCCGGTGATAGACTAGCGGGGAACGAGCAGTACTTC. This translates into CAGDRLAGNEQYF. The full variable domain, rest sourced from reference TRBV7-2 and TRBJ2-7, is GAGVSQSPSNKVTEKGKDVELRCDPISGHTALYWYRQSLGQGLEFLIYFQGNSAPDKSGLPSDRFSAERTGGSVSTLTIQRTQQEDSAVYLCAGDRLAGNEQYFGPGTRLTVT.

The CDR3 loop is CASSQDRAGQQYF. CDR3 sequence (DNA): TGTGCCAGCAGCCAAGATCGAGCGGGACAGCAGTACTTC. This chain joins TRBV14 and TRBJ2-7; 7 positions agree with TRBD2. Trimming at V came to 0 bases and at J to 8 bases, leaving 4 bases not matched to a gene. CDR3 length: 13 residues. CDR1 is SGHDN, CDR2 FVKESK, per germline.

This chain links TRBV28 with TRBJ2-1; perhaps TRBD2 as D (5 bases). Per germline, CDR1 MDHEN and CDR2 SYDVKM. There are 15 residues in the CDR3. The V end was cut by 3 bases, the J end by 5 bases, with 14 bases between. CDR3 DNA sequence: TGTGCCAGCAGTTTTTCGGGGTTCGAGGACAATGAGCAGTTCTTC. Amino acids: CASSFSGFEDNEQFF.

The chain is built from TRBV3-1 (or the pseudogene TRBV3-2) and TRBJ2-5; the D is unclear. V shed 4 bases and J shed 5 bases, with 17 bases lying between them. This CDR3 region has 15 residues. Germline CDR1 and CDR2: LGHDT and YNNKEL (reference sequence). In nucleotides, the CDR3 is TGTGCCAGCAGCCGTCAACCTTACAGTGGGGAGACCCAGTACTTC. It encodes CASSRQPYSGETQYF.

This sequence joins TRBV9 and TRBJ2-2; 7 bases are a match to TRBD2. The V segment lost 2 bases and the J segment 0 bases; nucleotides outside the gene matches: 10. This CDR3 spans 18 amino acids. The V gene's germline CDR1 is SGDLS and CDR2 YYNGEE. CDR3 in amino acids: CASSVNLAGVSNTGELFF. DNA for the CDR3: TGTGCCAGCAGCGTTAACCTGGCGGGGGTCTCGAACACCGGGGAGCTGTTTTTT.

J is TRBJ2-1 and V is TRBV5-1, with TRBD2 identical over 16 bases. J lost 1 base, V lost 3 bases, and 7 bases had no gene match. Germline CDR1 SGHRS, CDR2 YFSETQ. The CDR3 length is 19 residues. The CDR3 reads CASSWGLAGGPGSYNEQFF. Here the CDR3 DNA reads TGCGCCAGCAGCTGGGGACTAGCGGGGGGGCCGGGGTCCTACAATGAGCAGTTCTTC.

Comments on this clone: The germline gene is not matched at one end of the junction; a read error may be the cause. The rearrangement links TRBV7-3 to TRBJ1-1; perhaps TRBD1 as D (5 bases). The CDR3 runs 14 residues. Germline CDR1 is SGHTA and CDR2 is FQGTGA. The CDR3 DNA reads TGTGCCAGCAGCCTAACTGGGGGGTTTACTGAAGCTTTCTTT. Protein product: CASSLTGGFTEAFF.

This chain connects TRBV4-1 to TRBJ2-2; D may be TRBD2 (6 bases). The CDR3 totals 19 residues. Germline CDR1 and CDR2: MGHRA and YSYEKL. V was cut by 0 bases and J by 0 bases, with 17 bases left in between. The CDR3 DNA is TGCGCCAGCAGCCAAGAGGACGGCTTCGGGGGAACGAACACCGGGGAGCTGTTTTTT. It encodes CASSQEDGFGGTNTGELFF.

V usage is TRBV6-5 and J usage is TRBJ2-1; TRBD1 agrees at 7 bases. V gave up 9 bases and J gave up 5 bases; unmatched junction bases: 7. Germline CDR1 reads MNHEY; CDR2 reads SVGAGI. The CDR3 consists of 13 residues. The CDR3: CASRQGGDNEQFF. DNA of the CDR3: TGTGCCAGTCGACAGGGTGGGGACAATGAGCAGTTCTTC.

The chain uses TRBV5-1 and TRBJ1-2; TRBD1 agrees at 10 bases. Per the germline V gene, CDR1 is SGHRS and CDR2 is YFSETQ. The CDR3 loop spans 17 amino acids. With 0 bases clipped from V and 2 bases from J, the junction kept 7 bases outside the gene matches. CDR3 sequence reads: CASSLGGGQGVNYGYTF. CDR3 nucleotide sequence: TGCGCCAGCAGCTTGGGCGGTGGACAGGGGGTAAACTATGGCTACACCTTC.

This sequence joins TRBV5-1 and TRBJ2-1; 7 nucleotides line up with TRBD2. CDR3 size: 14 residues. Trimming removed 0 bases from V and 9 bases from J; junction bases left unmatched: 6. Per the germline V gene, CDR1 is SGHRS and CDR2 is YFSETQ. CDR3 DNA: TGCGCCAGCAGCTTGGGGGAACTAGCGAGTGAGCAGTTCTTC. It yields the protein CASSLGELASEQFF.

The chain joins TRBV5-4 to TRBJ2-3; tentatively, D is TRBD2 (6 bases). The CDR3 runs 15 residues. CDR1 is SGHNT, CDR2 YYREEE, per germline (reference sequence). Trimming cost V 0 bases and J 1 base, with 9 bases left between them. CDR3: CASSLEGGGTDTQYF. The CDR3 coding sequence is TGTGCCAGCAGCTTGGAGGGCGGGGGCACAGATACGCAGTATTTT. Filled out from reference TRBV5-4 and TRBJ2-3, the complete variable domain reads ETGVTQSPTHLIKTRGQQVTLRCSSQSGHNTVSWYQQALGQGPQFIFQYYREEENGRGNFPPRFSGLQFPNYSSELNVNALELDDSALYLCASSLEGGGTDTQYFGPGTRLTVL.

This chain uses TRBV29-1 with TRBJ1-1; D may be TRBD1 (6 bases). CDR1 SQVTM and CDR2 ANQGSEA come from the germline V gene. V lost 0 bases, J lost 6 bases, and 17 bases lay in between. The CDR3 has 15 residues. As DNA, the CDR3 is TGCAGCGTTGAAGAGTCTACCAGGGGTTCCGCTGAAGCTTTCTTT. This encodes CSVEESTRGSAEAFF.

This chain uses TRBV29-1 with TRBJ2-7; 8 nucleotides line up with TRBD2. The V gene end was trimmed by 7 bases and the J gene end by 11 bases; junction bases not matched to a gene: 22. The CDR3 loop spans 15 amino acids. Germline lookup yields CDR1 SQVTM and CDR2 ANQGSEA. The CDR3 DNA reads TGCAGCGCAAAGGGTGCTAGCGGGCAGGTCGTCTCGGAGTACTTC. Its translation: CSAKGASGQVVSEYF.

This clone was found a few times. This chain joins TRBV18 and TRBJ1-1; D is undetermined. This CDR3 is 14 amino acids long. V shed 6 bases and J shed 0 bases, with 11 bases lying between them. The germline V gene encodes CDR1 KGHSH and CDR2 LQKENI. In DNA, the CDR3 is TGTGCCAGCTCGTCGGGAGCGGTGAACACTGAAGCTTTCTTT. Translating it yields CASSSGAVNTEAFF.